This T cell receptor beta chain emerged from a study of T cell repertoires in cytomegalovirus infection. Study-level information: Well-studied HLA-B-restricted CMV epitopes were used in the study alongside recently identified HLA-C-restricted ones.

Points from the study as a whole: Across the ex vivo response, the dominant clonotypes were HLA-C-restricted CMV-specific TCR beta clonotypes.

The CDR3 extends over 13 amino acids. V lost 3 bases and J lost 3, with 10 bases in between. Germline CDR1 is SGHRS and CDR2 is YFSETQ. Details on this clonotype: What it binds is not known.

TCRdb called the reads again in MiXCR, with one record for every CDR3 protein. The sample shows about 770,000 distinct CDR3 sequences, about 27% of them seen only once. This sequence originates from a human donor in good health (CMV status not recorded). Some clones in this sample may be carry-over from other donors' samples. The J gene is TRBJ2-7, the V gene TRBV5-1, with no clear D. The material sequenced was cultured CD8+ T cells from PBMCs, taken from culture after CMV antigen stimulation. The CDR3 DNA is TGCGCCAGCAGCTCGATCTGGGGCTACGAGCAGTACTTC. It codes for CASSSIWGYEQYF.